This TCR beta chain was sequenced in a study of early T cells in non-severe SARS-CoV-2 infection. As for the study in general: Sequencing was performed on bulk RNA from unsorted whole blood, leaving chains unpaired.

As part of library construction, unique molecular identifiers were attached to individual cDNA molecules. One entry per CDR3 protein, called by TCRdb with MiXCR from the 5' RACE reads. The table has some 29,000 distinct CDR3 sequences, under 6% seen once. CDR1 WNHNN and CDR2 SYGVQD come from the germline V gene (reference sequence). The ends were cut back, 0 bases at V and 2 bases at J, with 7 bases in the middle. The CDR3 extends over 14 amino acids. This clonotype was detected many times. Antigen: not known. Study findings and constraints: VDJdb matching skewed toward anti-spike CD8 responses, missing private and CD4 specificities.

The sequence came from an adult who was a healthcare worker with PCR-confirmed SARS-CoV-2 infection or an uninfected control (not recorded which). Specimen: whole blood. The chain recombines TRBV10-1 with TRBJ1-1; no clear D. The CDR3 DNA reads TGCGCCAGCAGTGAGTCCCTCCAAAACACTGAAGCTTTCTTT. Its protein product is CASSESLQNTEAFF.